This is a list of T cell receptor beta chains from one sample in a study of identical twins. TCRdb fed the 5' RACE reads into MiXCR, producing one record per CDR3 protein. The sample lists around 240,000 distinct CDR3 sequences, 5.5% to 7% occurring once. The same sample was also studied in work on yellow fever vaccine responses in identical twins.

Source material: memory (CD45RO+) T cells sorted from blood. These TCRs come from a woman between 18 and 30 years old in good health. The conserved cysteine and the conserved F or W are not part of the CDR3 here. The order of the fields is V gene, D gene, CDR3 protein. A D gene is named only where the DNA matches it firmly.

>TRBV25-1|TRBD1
ASSGNRDRGSNQPQH
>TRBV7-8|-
ASSLVGGFGGNEQF
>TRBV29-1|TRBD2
SVEGLEFSNEQF
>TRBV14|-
ASTKDHFATQY
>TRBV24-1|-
ATSDLGFGRDPDTQY
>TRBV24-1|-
ATSPALAGHYNEQF
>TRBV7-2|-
ASRLGPRDGELF
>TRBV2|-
ASTPLQGTQY
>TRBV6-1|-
ASRHIGESGNTIY
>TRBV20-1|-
SASFRVGNEQF
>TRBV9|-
ASSPRYSNQPQH
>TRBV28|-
ASRVGTANEKLF
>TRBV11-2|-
ASSSRPYEQY
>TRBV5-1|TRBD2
ASRASGGTDTQY